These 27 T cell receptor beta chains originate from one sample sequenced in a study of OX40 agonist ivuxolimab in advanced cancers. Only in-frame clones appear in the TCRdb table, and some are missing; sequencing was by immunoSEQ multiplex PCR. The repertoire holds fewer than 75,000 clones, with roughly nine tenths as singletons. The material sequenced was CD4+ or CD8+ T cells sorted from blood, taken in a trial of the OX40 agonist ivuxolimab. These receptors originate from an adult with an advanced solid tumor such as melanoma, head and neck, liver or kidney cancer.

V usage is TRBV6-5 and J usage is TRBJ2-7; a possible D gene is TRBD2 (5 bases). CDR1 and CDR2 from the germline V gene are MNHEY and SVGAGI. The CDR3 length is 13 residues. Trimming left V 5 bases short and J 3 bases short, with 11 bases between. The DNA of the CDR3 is TGTGCCAGCAGTCTGCCCGGGGTCTACGAGCAGTACTTC. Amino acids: CASSLPGVYEQYF.

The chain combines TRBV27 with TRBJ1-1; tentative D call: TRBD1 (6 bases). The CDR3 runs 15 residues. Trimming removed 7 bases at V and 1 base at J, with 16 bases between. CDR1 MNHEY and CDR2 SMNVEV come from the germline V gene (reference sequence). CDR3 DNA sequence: TGTGCCAGCACCCCCCCCGGCAGGGGGAACACTGAAGCTTTCTTT. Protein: CASTPPGRGNTEAFF.

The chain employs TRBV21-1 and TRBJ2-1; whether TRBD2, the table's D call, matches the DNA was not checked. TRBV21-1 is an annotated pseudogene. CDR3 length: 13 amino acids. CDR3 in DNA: TGTGCCGGAATTGGACTGATCTACAATGAGCAGTTCTTC. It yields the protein CAGIGLIYNEQFF.

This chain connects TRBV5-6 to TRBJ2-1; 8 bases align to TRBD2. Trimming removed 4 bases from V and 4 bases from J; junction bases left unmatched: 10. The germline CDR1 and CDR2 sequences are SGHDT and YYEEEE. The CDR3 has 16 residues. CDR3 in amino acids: CASSIRTSRPYNEQFF. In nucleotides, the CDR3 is TGTGCCAGCAGCATAAGGACTAGCAGGCCTTACAATGAGCAGTTCTTC.

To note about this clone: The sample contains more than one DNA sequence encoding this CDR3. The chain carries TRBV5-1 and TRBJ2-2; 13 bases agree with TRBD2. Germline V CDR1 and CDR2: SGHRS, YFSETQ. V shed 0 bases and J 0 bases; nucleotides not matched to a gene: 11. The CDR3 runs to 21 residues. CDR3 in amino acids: CASSLGTSGRWGAANTGELFF. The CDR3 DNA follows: TGCGCCAGCAGCTTGGGGACTAGCGGGAGATGGGGGGCCGCGAACACCGGGGAGCTGTTTTTT.

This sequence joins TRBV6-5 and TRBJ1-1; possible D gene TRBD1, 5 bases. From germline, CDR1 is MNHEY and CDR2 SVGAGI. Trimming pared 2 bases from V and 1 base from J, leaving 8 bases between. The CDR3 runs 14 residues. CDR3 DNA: TGTGCCAGCAGTTACAGGGACCAGAACACTGAAGCTTTCTTT. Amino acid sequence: CASSYRDQNTEAFF.

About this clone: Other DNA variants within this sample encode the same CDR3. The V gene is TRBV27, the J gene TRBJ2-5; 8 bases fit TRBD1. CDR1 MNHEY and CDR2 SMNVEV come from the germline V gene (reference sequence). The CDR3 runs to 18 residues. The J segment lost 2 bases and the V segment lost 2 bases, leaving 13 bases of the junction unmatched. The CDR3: CASSLIPNAGTGQETQYF. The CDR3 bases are TGTGCCAGCAGTTTAATTCCCAATGCCGGGACAGGACAAGAGACCCAGTACTTC.

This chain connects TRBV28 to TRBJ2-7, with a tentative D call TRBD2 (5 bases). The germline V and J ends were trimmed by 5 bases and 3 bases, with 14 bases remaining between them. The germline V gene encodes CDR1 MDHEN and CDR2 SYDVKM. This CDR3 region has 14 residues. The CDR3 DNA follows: TGTGCCAGCAGTCCCTGGACGGGAAACTACGAGCAGTACTTC. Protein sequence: CASSPWTGNYEQYF. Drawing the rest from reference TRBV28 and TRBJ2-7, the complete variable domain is DVKVTQSSRYLVKRTGEKVFLECVQDMDHENMFWYRQDPGLGLRLIYFSYDVKMKEKGDIPEGYSVSREKKERFSLILESASTNQTSMYLCASSPWTGNYEQYFGPGTRLTVT.

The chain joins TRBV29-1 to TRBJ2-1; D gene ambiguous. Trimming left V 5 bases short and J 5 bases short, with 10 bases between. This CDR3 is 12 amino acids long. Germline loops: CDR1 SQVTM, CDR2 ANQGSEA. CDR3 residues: CSVQRAHNEQFF. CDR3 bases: TGCAGCGTTCAGAGAGCGCACAATGAGCAGTTCTTC.

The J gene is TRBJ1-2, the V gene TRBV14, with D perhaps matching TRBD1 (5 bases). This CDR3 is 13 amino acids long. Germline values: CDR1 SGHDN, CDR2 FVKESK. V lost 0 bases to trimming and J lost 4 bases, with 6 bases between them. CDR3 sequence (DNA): TGTGCCAGCAGCCAAGAAACAGGCTATGGCTACACCTTC. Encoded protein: CASSQETGYGYTF. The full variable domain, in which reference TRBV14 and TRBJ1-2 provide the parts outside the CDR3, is EAGVTQFPSHSVIEKGQTVTLRCDPISGHDNLYWYRRVMGKEIKFLLHFVKESKQDESGMPNNRFLAERTGGTYSTLKVQPAELEDSGVYFCASSQETGYGYTFGSGTRLTVV.

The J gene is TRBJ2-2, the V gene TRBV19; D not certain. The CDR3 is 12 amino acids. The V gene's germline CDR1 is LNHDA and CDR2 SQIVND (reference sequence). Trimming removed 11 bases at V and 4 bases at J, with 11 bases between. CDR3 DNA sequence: TGTGCCGGCACGGGCCCCACCGGGGAGCTGTTTTTT. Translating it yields CAGTGPTGELFF.

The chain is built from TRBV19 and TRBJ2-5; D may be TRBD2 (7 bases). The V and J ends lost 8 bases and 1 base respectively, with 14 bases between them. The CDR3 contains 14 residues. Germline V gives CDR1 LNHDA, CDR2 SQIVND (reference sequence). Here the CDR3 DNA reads TGTGCCAGTCGGGGAGGGGGACTCCAAGAGACCCAGTACTTC. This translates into CASRGGGLQETQYF.

The CDR3 here is CASSLSSGRPGETQYF. CDR3 coding DNA: TGTGCCAGCAGCTTGTCGTCGGGTCGGCCCGGGGAGACCCAGTACTTC. This rearrangement joins TRBV5-5 to TRBJ2-5, with D unclear. Trimming removed 1 base from V and 5 bases from J, with 18 bases in between. Germline CDR1 reads SGHKS; CDR2 reads YYEKEE (reference sequence). This CDR3 has 16 residues.

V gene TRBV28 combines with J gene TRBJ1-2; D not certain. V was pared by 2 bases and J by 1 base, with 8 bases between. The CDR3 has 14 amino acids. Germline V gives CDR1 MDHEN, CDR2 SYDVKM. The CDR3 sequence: CASSLGSFNYGYTF. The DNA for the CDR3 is TGTGCCAGCAGTTTAGGCAGTTTTAACTATGGCTACACCTTC.

In DNA form, the CDR3 reads TGTGCCAGCAGTTTAGGTCCAGCGGGAGGTACCGGGGAGCTGTTTTTT. It yields the protein CASSLGPAGGTGELFF. The chain has TRBV28 and TRBJ2-2; TRBD2 agrees at 9 bases. This CDR3 has 16 residues. J lost 5 bases, V lost 2 bases, and 6 bases had no gene match. Germline-derived CDR1 and CDR2 are MDHEN and SYDVKM. The complete variable domain, with remaining parts taken from reference TRBV28 and TRBJ2-2, reads DVKVTQSSRYLVKRTGEKVFLECVQDMDHENMFWYRQDPGLGLRLIYFSYDVKMKEKGDIPEGYSVSREKKERFSLILESASTNQTSMYLCASSLGPAGGTGELFFGEGSRLTVL.

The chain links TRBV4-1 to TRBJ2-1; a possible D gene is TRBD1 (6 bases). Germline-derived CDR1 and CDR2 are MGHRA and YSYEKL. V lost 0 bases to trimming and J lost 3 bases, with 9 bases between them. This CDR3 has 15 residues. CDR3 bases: TGCGCCAGCAGCCAAGATGGACAGAACTACAATGAGCAGTTCTTC. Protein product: CASSQDGQNYNEQFF.

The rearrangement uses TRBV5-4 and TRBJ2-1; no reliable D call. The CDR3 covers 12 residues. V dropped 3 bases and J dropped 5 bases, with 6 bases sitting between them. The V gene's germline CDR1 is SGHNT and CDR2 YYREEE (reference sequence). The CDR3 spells CASSSGHNEQFF. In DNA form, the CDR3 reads TGTGCCAGCAGCTCCGGACACAATGAGCAGTTCTTC.

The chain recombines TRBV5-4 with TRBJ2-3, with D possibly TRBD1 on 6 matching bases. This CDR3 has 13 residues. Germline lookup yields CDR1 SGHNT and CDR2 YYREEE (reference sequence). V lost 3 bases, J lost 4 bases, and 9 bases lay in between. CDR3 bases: TGTGCCAGCAGCTCAAGGGGGTCAGATACGCAGTATTTT. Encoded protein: CASSSRGSDTQYF.

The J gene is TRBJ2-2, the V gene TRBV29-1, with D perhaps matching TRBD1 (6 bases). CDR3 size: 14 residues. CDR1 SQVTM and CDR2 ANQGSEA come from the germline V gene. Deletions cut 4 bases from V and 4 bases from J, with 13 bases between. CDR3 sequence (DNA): TGCAGCGTTGCTGGGGGCGTACGCACCGGGGAGCTGTTTTTT. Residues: CSVAGGVRTGELFF.

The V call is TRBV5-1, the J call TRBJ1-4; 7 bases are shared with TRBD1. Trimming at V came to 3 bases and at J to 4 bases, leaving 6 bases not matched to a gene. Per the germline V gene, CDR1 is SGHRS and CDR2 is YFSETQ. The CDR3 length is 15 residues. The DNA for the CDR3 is TGCGCCAGCAGCTCGGAGGGACAGCGTAATGAAAAACTGTTTTTT. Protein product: CASSSEGQRNEKLFF.

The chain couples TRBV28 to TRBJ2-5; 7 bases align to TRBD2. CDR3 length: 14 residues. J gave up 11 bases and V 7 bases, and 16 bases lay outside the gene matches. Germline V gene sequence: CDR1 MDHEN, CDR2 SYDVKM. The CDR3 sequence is CASKGYLVAGEQYF. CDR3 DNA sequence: TGTGCCAGCAAGGGTTATTTGGTCGCGGGAGAGCAGTACTTC.

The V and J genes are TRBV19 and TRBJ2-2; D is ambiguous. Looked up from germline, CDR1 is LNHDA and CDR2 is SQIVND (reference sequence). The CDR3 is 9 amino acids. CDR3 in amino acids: CKAFGELFF. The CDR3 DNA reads TGTAAAGCGTTCGGGGAGCTGTTTTTT.

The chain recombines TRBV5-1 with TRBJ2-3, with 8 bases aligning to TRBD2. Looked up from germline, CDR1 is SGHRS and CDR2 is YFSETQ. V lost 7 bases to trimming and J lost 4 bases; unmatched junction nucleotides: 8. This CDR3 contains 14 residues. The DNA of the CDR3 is TGCGCCAGCGCCGCCGGGAGGGCGGCAGATACGCAGTATTTT. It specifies CASAAGRAADTQYF.

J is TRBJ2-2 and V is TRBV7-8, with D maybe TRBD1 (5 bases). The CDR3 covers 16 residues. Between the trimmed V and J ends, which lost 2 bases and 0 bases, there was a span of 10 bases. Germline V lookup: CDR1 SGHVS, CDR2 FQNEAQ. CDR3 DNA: TGTGCCAGCAGCTTAACGACAGCCGCGAACACCGGGGAGCTGTTTTTT. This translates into CASSLTTAANTGELFF.

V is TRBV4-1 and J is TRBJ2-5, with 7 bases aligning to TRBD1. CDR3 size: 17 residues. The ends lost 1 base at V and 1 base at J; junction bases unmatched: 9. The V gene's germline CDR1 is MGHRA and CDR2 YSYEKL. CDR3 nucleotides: TGCGCCAGCAGCCAAGTGGTCACAGGGGCCGGCCAAGAGACCCAGTACTTC. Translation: CASSQVVTGAGQETQYF.

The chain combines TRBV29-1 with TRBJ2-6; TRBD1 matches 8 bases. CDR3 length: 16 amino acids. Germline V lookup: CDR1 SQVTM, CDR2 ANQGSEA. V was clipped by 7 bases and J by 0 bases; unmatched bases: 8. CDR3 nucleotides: TGCAGCGCCGGGACAGGCCTAGACTCTGGGGCCAACGTCCTGACTTTC. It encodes CSAGTGLDSGANVLTF.

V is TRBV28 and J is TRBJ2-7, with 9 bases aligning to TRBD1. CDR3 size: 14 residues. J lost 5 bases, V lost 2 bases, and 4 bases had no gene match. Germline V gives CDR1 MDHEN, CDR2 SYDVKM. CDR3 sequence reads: CASSLTGGKNEQYF. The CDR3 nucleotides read TGTGCCAGCAGTTTAACAGGGGGCAAGAACGAGCAGTACTTC.